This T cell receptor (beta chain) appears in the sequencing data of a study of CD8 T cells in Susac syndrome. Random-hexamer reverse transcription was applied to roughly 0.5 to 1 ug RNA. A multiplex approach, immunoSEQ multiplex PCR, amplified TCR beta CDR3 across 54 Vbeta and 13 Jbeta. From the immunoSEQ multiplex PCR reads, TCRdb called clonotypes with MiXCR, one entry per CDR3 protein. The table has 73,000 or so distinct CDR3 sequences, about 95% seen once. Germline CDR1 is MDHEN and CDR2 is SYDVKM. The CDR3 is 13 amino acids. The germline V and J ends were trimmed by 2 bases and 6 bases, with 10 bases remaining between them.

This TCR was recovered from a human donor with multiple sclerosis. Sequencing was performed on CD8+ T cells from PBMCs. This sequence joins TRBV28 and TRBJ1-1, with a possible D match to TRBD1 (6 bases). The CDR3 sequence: CASSLQTGSEAFF. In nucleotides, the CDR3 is TGTGCCAGCAGTTTACAAACAGGGTCTGAAGCTTTCTTT. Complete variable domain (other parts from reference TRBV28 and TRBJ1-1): DVKVTQSSRYLVKRTGEKVFLECVQDMDHENMFWYRQDPGLGLRLIYFSYDVKMKEKGDIPEGYSVSREKKERFSLILESASTNQTSMYLCASSLQTGSEAFFGQGTRLTVV.